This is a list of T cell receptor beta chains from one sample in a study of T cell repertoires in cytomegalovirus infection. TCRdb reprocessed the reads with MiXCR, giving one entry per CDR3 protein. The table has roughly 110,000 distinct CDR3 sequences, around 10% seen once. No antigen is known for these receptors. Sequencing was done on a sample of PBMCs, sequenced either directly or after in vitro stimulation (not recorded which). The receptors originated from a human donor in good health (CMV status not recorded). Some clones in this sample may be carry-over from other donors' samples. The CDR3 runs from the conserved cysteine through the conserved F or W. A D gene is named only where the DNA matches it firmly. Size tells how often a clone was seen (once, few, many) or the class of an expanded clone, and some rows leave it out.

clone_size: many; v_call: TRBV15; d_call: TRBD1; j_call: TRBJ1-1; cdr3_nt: TGTGCCACCAGCAGAAGGACAGGGGATTTCTCTGAAGCTTTCTTT; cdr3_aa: CATSRRTGDFSEAFF
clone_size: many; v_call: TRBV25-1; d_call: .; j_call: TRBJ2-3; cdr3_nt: TGTGCCAGCAGTCCCTCCCCACAGGGACCTAGCACAGATACGCAGTATTTT; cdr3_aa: CASSPSPQGPSTDTQYF
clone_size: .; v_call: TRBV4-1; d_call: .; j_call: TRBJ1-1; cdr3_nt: TGTGCCAGCAGCCAATATCCTAGGGGGAACACTGAAGCTTTCTTT; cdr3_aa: CASSQYPRGNTEAFF
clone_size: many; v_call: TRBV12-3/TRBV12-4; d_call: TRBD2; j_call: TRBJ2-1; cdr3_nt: TGTGCCAGCAGATTGCTAGCGGGAGGAGCTCAGCAGTTCTTC; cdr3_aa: CASRLLAGGAQQFF
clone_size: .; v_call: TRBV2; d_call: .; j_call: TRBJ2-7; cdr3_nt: TGTGCCAGCAGTGAAGCGGTAATAGGGCAGATAGACGAGCAGTACTTC; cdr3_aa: CASSEAVIGQIDEQYF
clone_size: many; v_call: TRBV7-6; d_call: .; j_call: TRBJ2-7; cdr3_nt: TGTGCCAGCAGCTCCGAATACGAGCAGTACTTC; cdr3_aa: CASSSEYEQYF
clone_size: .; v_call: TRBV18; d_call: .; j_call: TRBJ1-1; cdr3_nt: TGTGCCAGCTCACTTGAGCAAACTGAAGCTTTCTTT; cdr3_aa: CASSLEQTEAFF
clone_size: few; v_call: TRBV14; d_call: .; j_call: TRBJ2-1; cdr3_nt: TGTGCCAGCAGCCAAGATTTTTGGGGATATGGCCAAAGTAGTGAAAATGAGCAGTTCTTC; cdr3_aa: CASSQDFWGYGQSSENEQFF
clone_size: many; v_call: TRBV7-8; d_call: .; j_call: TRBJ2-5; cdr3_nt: TGTGCCAGCAGCTTGGACAACTTTGGGGGACCCCGGGAGACCCAGTACTTC; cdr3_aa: CASSLDNFGGPRETQYF
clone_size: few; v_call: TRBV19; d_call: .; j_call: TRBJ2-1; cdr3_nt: TGTGCCAGTAGTAAGGAGGGTGAGCAGTTCTTC; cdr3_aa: CASSKEGEQFF
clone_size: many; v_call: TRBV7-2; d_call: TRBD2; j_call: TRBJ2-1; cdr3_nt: TGTGCCAGCAGCCCTAGCGGTCTCTCCTACAATGAGCAGTTCTTC; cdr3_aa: CASSPSGLSYNEQFF
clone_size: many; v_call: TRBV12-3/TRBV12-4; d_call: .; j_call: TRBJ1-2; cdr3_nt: TGTGCCAGCAGTTTGGGGGTTGTATATGGCTACACCTTC; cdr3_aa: CASSLGVVYGYTF
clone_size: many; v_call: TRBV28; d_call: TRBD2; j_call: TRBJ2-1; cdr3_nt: TGTGCCAGCAGTGCAATACGGGGAGGTAGCGGGAGGGCCCGTCTCGTTAGAGCCTACAATGAGCAGTTCTTC; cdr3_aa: CASSAIRGGSGRARLVRAYNEQFF
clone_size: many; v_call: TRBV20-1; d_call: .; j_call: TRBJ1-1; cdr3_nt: TGCAGTGCTAGAGGGGTTGTGGGCATGAACACTGAAGCTTTCTTT; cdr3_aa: CSARGVVGMNTEAFF
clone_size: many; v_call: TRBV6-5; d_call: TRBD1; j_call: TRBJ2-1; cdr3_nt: TGTGCCAGCAGGGCCGGGACAGGGGGCAATGAGCAGTTCTTC; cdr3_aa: CASRAGTGGNEQFF
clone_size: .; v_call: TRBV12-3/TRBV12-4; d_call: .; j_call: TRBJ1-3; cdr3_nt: TGTGCCAGCAGTTTGTCCGCCCGAATTTCTGGAAACACCATATATTTT; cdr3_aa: CASSLSARISGNTIYF
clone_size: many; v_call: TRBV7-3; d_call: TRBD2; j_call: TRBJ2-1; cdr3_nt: TGTGCCAGCAGCTTAGGCGGGAGGGCTCACAATGAGCAGTTCTTC; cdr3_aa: CASSLGGRAHNEQFF
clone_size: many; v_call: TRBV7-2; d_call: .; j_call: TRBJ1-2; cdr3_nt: TGTGCCAGCAGCCCTGGGGACTATGGCTACACCTTC; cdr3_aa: CASSPGDYGYTF
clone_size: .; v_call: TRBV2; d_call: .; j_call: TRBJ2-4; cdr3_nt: TGTGCCAGCAGCCGGACAGATCACAAAAACATTCAGTACTTC; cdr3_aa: CASSRTDHKNIQYF
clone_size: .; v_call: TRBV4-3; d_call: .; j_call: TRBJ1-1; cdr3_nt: TGCGCCAGCAGCCAAGGTCGGGGCACTGAAGCTTTCTTT; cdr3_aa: CASSQGRGTEAFF
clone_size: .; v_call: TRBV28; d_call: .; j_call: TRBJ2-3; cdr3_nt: TGTGCCAGCACCTTAACTCCCCGAGATACGCAGTATTTT; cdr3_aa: CASTLTPRDTQYF
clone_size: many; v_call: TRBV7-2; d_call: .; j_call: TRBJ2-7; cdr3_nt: TGTGCCAGCAGCTCCCGACGGGGCTACGAGCAGTACTTC; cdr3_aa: CASSSRRGYEQYF
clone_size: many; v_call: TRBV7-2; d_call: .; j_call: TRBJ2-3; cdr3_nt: TGTGCCAGCAGCCAACAGATTTCTTACACAGATACGCAGTATTTT; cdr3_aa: CASSQQISYTDTQYF
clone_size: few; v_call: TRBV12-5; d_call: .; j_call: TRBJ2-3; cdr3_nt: TGTGCTAGTGGTTTGGTACTGGGGTGGGGGATCCAGCACGCCGTTACGCAGTATTTT; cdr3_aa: CASGLVLGWGIQHAVTQYF
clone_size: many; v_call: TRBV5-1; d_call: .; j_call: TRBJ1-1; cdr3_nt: TGCGCCAGCAGCGTCGACCCAGGGTCGAGGAACACTGAAGCTTTCTTT; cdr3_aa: CASSVDPGSRNTEAFF
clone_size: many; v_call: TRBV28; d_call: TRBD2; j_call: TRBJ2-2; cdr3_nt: TGTGCCAGCAGTTTCTTGGTAGCGGGAGTCAAAACCGGGGAGCTGTTTTTT; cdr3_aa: CASSFLVAGVKTGELFF
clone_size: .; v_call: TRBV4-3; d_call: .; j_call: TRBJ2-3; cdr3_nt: TGCGCCAGCAGCCAAGTCACCACAGATACGCAGTATTTT; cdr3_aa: CASSQVTTDTQYF
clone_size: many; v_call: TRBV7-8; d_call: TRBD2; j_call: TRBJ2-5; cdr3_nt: TGTGCCAGCACCATAGGACTAGCGGGAGTTCAAGAGACCCAGTACTTC; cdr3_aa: CASTIGLAGVQETQYF
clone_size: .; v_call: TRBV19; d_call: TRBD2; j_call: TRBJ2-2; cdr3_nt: TGTGCCAGTAGCTCCGAGATCCAAGCGGGACGGACCGGGGAGCTGTTTTTT; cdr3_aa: CASSSEIQAGRTGELFF
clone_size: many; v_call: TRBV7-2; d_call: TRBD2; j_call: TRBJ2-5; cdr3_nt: TGTGCCAGCAGCTACAGGTTCGCGGGGGGCGGACCAAAAGAGACCCAGTACTTC; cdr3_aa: CASSYRFAGGGPKETQYF
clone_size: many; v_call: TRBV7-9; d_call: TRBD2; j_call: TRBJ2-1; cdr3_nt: TGTGCCAGCAGCCCCCCGGGACTAGCGGGAGGGGAGCAGTTCTTC; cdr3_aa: CASSPPGLAGGEQFF
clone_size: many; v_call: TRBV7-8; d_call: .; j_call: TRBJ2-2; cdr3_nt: TGTGCCAGCAGCCTCCGACGGAAGGGCTACACCGGGGAGCTGTTTTTT; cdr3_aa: CASSLRRKGYTGELFF
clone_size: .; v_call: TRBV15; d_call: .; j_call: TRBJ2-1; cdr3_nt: TGTGCCACCAGCAGAGGACAGAGGCTAAGCTCCTACAATGAGCAGTTCTTC; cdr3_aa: CATSRGQRLSSYNEQFF
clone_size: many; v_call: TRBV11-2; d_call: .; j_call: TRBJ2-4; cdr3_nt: TGTGCCAGCAGCTTGGCGGGGACCAAAAACATTCAGTACTTC; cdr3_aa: CASSLAGTKNIQYF
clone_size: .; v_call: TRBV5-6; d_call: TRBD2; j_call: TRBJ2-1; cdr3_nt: TGTGCCAGCAGCTTGAAAACTAGCGGGAGGGCCAATGAGCAGTTCTTC; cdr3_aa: CASSLKTSGRANEQFF
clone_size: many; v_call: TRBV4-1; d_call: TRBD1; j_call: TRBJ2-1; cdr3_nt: TGCGCCAGCAGCGTCACGGGACAGGGTTTATATGAGCAGTTCTTC; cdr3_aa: CASSVTGQGLYEQFF
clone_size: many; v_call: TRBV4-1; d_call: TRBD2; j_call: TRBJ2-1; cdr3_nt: TGCGCCAGCAGCCACCCTAGCGGGAGTTTAAATGAGCAGTTCTTC; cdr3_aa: CASSHPSGSLNEQFF
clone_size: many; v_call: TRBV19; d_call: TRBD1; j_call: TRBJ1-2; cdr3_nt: TGTGCCACCGAAGACAGGGGGGTAGGTGGCTACACCTTC; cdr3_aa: CATEDRGVGGYTF
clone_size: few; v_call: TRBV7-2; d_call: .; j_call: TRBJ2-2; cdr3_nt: TGTGCCAGCAGCTTAGGAGAAGCGAGAGGCACCGGGGAGCTGTTTTTT; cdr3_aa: CASSLGEARGTGELFF
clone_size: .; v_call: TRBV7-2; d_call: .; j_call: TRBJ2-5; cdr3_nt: TGTGCCAGCAGCCGGCGGGGAGAAAAAGAGACCCAGTACTTC; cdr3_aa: CASSRRGEKETQYF
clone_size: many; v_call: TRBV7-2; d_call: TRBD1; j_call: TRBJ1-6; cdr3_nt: TGTGCCAGCAGCTTAGGGGGACAGTCACCCCTCCACTTT; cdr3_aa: CASSLGGQSPLHF
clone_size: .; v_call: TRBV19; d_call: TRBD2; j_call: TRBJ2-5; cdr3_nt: TGTGCCAGTAGTATGGCTAGCGGGAGCCAAGAGACCCAGTACTTC; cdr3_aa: CASSMASGSQETQYF
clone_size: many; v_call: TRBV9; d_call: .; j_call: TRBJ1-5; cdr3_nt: TGTGCCAGCAGCCTCGATGCGCGACAGCCCCAGCATTTT; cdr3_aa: CASSLDARQPQHF
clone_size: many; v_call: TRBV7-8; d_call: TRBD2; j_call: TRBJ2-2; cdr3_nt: TGTGCCAGCAGGCGGGGGCGGGAGGTTCGGACCGGGGAGCTGTTTTTT; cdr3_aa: CASRRGREVRTGELFF
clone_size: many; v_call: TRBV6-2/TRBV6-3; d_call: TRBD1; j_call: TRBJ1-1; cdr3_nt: TGTGCCAGCAGCCAAATGCCCCCCGGGACAGACAACATGAACACTGAAGCTTTCTTT; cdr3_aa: CASSQMPPGTDNMNTEAFF
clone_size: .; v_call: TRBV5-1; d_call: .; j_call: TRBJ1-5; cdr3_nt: TGCGCCAGTGCTCTGGACCCAGATCAGCCCCAGCATTTT; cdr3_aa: CASALDPDQPQHF